A selection of T cell receptor beta chains follows, all from one sample in a study of blood T cell repertoires in COVID-19. This table comes from immunoSEQ multiplex PCR, and its TCRdb copy is limited to in-frame clones, with some not included. The profile covers about 240,000 clones, with approximately 86% appearing a single time and around 5.5% taken by the ten largest. Sequencing was done on a sample of peripheral blood. All receptors come from a human donor in a cohort sampled during active COVID-19. The CDR3 runs from the conserved cysteine through the conserved F or W. A D gene is named only where the DNA matches it firmly. Some rows mark clone size as missing; the rest say once, few, many or name a class of expanded clone.

TRBV5-8,TRBD1,.,TRBJ1-1,CASSPGGLVRGTEAFF,TGTGCCAGCAGCCCAGGGGGCCTAGTGCGGGGCACTGAAGCTTTCTTT
TRBV4-1,TRBD1,many,TRBJ1-5,CASSQPGQHQPQHF,TGCGCCAGCAGCCAACCGGGACAGCATCAGCCCCAGCATTTT
TRBV18,.,few,TRBJ1-1,CASSPQASGLNTEAFF,TGTGCCAGCTCACCACAAGCCTCAGGGTTGAACACTGAAGCTTTCTTT
TRBV7-8,TRBD1,.,TRBJ1-1,CASSSMGQGGTEAFF,TGTGCCAGCAGCTCCATGGGACAGGGGGGCACTGAAGCTTTCTTT
TRBV13,.,.,TRBJ2-2,CASSLPLTGELFF,TGTGCCAGCAGCTTACCCCTCACCGGGGAGCTGTTTTTT
TRBV6-5,TRBD1,few,TRBJ1-2,CASRLGQAAYGYTF,TGTGCCAGCAGGCTAGGACAGGCCGCCTATGGCTACACCTTC
TRBV7-2,TRBD2,.,TRBJ2-3,CASSLAGGRADTQYF,TGTGCCAGCAGCTTAGCGGGGGGGAGAGCAGATACGCAGTATTTT
TRBV6-5,.,few,TRBJ1-3,CASSSVSSGNTIYF,TGTGCCAGCAGTTCTGTTAGCTCTGGAAACACCATATATTTT
TRBV19,.,many,TRBJ1-2,CAAQGNYGYTF,TGTGCCGCCCAGGGAAACTATGGCTACACCTTC
TRBV6-6,TRBD2,.,TRBJ2-5,CASSPGGVNRETQYF,TGTGCCAGCAGCCCCGGGGGGGTAAATCGGGAGACCCAGTACTTC
TRBV7-9,.,.,TRBJ2-1,CASSLAGGGDEQFF,TGTGCCAGCAGCTTAGCAGGAGGAGGAGATGAGCAGTTCTTC
TRBV4-2,.,.,TRBJ1-5,CASSQDPPGSNQPQHF,TGTGCCAGCAGCCAAGATCCCCCGGGGAGCAATCAGCCCCAGCATTTT
TRBV24-1,.,.,TRBJ1-6,CATSENRNSPLHF,TGTGCCACCAGTGAGAACAGAAATTCACCCCTCCACTTT
TRBV7-9,TRBD2,.,TRBJ2-7,CASSIGLAGAYEQYF,TGTGCCAGCAGCATTGGACTAGCGGGGGCCTACGAGCAGTACTTC
TRBV6-5,TRBD1,.,TRBJ2-7,CASSSPGQGYYEQYF,TGTGCCAGCAGTTCCCCGGGACAGGGATACTACGAGCAGTACTTC
TRBV28,TRBD1,.,TRBJ2-7,CASSPTGGLYEQYF,TGTGCCAGCAGCCCGACAGGGGGCCTCTACGAGCAGTACTTC
TRBV18,.,.,TRBJ1-5,CASSPNDRTNQPQHF,TGTGCCAGCTCACCAAACGACAGGACAAATCAGCCCCAGCATTTT
TRBV6-1,.,.,TRBJ1-5,CASSEQGGGPQHF,TGTGCCAGCAGTGAGCAGGGCGGGGGGCCCCAGCATTTT
TRBV4-1,.,.,TRBJ2-7,CASSFKERDSSYEQYF,TGCGCCAGCAGTTTTAAGGAGAGGGACTCCTCCTACGAGCAGTACTTC
TRBV6-6,TRBD1,.,TRBJ1-1,CASGNHEQGDTEAFF,TGTGCCAGCGGAAACCACGAACAGGGGGACACTGAAGCTTTCTTT
TRBV4-2,TRBD2,.,TRBJ2-3,CASSQTSGTPTDTQYF,TGTGCCAGCAGCCAAACTAGCGGGACCCCCACAGATACGCAGTATTTT
TRBV11-2,TRBD1,.,TRBJ2-2,CASSPTGGRVGELFF,TGTGCCAGCAGCCCGACAGGGGGCAGGGTCGGGGAGCTGTTTTTT
TRBV19,TRBD1,few,TRBJ1-1,CASSIADRGRLAFF,TGTGCCAGTAGTATCGCGGACAGGGGGCGGTTAGCTTTCTTT
TRBV3-1/TRBV3-2,TRBD2,once,TRBJ2-7,CASSQGRGEGYF,TGTGCCAGCAGCCAAGGGCGTGGGGAGGGGTACTTC
TRBV24-1,.,.,TRBJ1-1,CATRYTRSQVGMNTEAFF,TGTGCCACCAGATATACCCGTTCACAGGTTGGGATGAACACTGAAGCTTTCTTT
TRBV18,TRBD1,.,TRBJ1-1,CASSPQGQGGTEAFF,TGTGCCAGCTCGCCCCAAGGACAGGGGGGCACTGAAGCTTTCTTT
TRBV25-1,TRBD1,few,TRBJ2-3,CASSPTTGMDTQYF,TGTGCCAGCAGTCCCACGACAGGGATGGATACGCAGTATTTT
TRBV11-3,.,few,TRBJ2-1,CASSLSGQINNEQFF,TGTGCCAGCAGCTTAAGTGGACAGATAAACAATGAGCAGTTCTTC
TRBV5-5,.,.,TRBJ1-1,CASSLEWGETEAFF,TGTGCCAGCAGCTTGGAGTGGGGAGAGACTGAAGCTTTCTTT
TRBV9,.,few,TRBJ1-5,CASSVGQGRGSNQPQHF,TGTGCCAGCAGCGTAGGGCAGGGCCGGGGGAGCAATCAGCCCCAGCATTTT
TRBV30,TRBD1,.,TRBJ1-3,CAWRPRGANSGNTIYF,TGTGCCTGGAGGCCCAGGGGGGCCAACTCTGGAAACACCATATATTTT
TRBV29-1,TRBD1,.,TRBJ1-2,CSVEDPTRDSSYGYTF,TGCAGCGTTGAAGACCCAACCCGGGACAGTAGCTATGGCTACACCTTC
TRBV6-5,.,once,TRBJ2-5,CASRAGRQETQYF,TGTGCCAGCAGGGCGGGCCGACAAGAGACCCAGTACTTC
TRBV18,TRBD1,.,TRBJ1-5,CASSQTGSNQPQHF,TGTGCCAGCTCACAGACAGGGAGCAATCAGCCCCAGCATTTT
TRBV10-3,TRBD1,.,TRBJ2-3,CAISDVPGQGTDTQYF,TGTGCCATCAGTGACGTCCCGGGACAGGGCACAGATACGCAGTATTTT
TRBV7-9,TRBD1,.,TRBJ2-2,CASSLALGRGQLSGELFF,TGTGCCAGCAGCTTAGCGCTGGGCAGGGGGCAATTGAGCGGGGAGCTGTTTTTT
TRBV5-1,.,.,TRBJ2-3,CASSSLSPTRDTQYF,TGCGCCAGCAGCTCCTTAAGCCCTACTAGGGATACGCAGTATTTT
TRBV10-3,.,.,TRBJ1-2,CAISEGGANYGYTF,TGTGCCATCAGTGAGGGCGGAGCTAACTATGGCTACACCTTC
TRBV30,.,.,TRBJ2-1,CAWGDSSSWQFF,TGTGCCTGGGGTGACTCTAGTAGTTGGCAGTTCTTC
TRBV2,.,.,TRBJ1-1,CASSEGGSLSNTEAFF,TGTGCCAGCAGTGAAGGGGGCAGCCTTTCGAACACTGAAGCTTTCTTT
TRBV30,.,few,TRBJ1-4,CAWSSLREKLFF,TGTGCCTGGAGCTCCCTTCGGGAAAAACTGTTTTTT
TRBV10-2,TRBD1,.,TRBJ2-7,CASNTGTGFYEQYF,TGCGCCAGCAATACCGGGACAGGGTTCTACGAGCAGTACTTC
TRBV3-1/TRBV3-2,TRBD1,once,TRBJ1-2,CASSQGTGAHGYTF,TGTGCCAGCAGCCAAGGGACAGGGGCCCATGGCTACACCTTC
TRBV21-1,.,.,TRBJ2-1,CAIPGSPSYNEQFF,TGTGCCATTCCCGGGTCCCCCTCCTACAATGAGCAGTTCTTC
TRBV2,.,.,TRBJ2-5,CASSELRGKETQYF,TGTGCCAGCAGTGAACTTCGGGGAAAAGAGACCCAGTACTTC
TRBV9,.,few,TRBJ2-5,CASSEGAFQETQYF,TGTGCCAGCAGCGAGGGAGCGTTTCAAGAGACCCAGTACTTC
TRBV6-5,TRBD1,.,TRBJ1-5,CASNDRGDQPQHF,TGTGCCAGCAACGACAGGGGGGATCAGCCCCAGCATTTT
TRBV7-2,TRBD2,once,TRBJ2-2,CASSYTSGAGELFF,TGTGCCAGCAGTTATACTAGCGGGGCCGGGGAGCTGTTTTTT
TRBV24-1,TRBD1,.,TRBJ2-6,CAIKTGKGAAGANVLTF,TGTGCCATCAAGACAGGGAAAGGAGCCGCCGGGGCCAACGTCCTGACTTTC
TRBV4-2,TRBD1,many,TRBJ1-6,CASSQVGQGAFRKSPLHF,TGTGCCAGCAGCCAAGTCGGGCAGGGGGCTTTCCGAAAGTCACCCCTCCACTTT
TRBV7-2,TRBD2,.,TRBJ2-3,CASSLSGEGPDTQYF,TGTGCCAGCAGCTTATCGGGGGAGGGCCCAGATACGCAGTATTTT